Listed here are 2 T cell receptor beta chains from one sample, sequenced in a study of blood T cell repertoires in COVID-19. The protocol was immunoSEQ multiplex PCR, while the TCRdb copy is restricted to in-frame clones and leaves out a portion. The repertoire holds approximately 70,000 clones, with about 93% as singletons. Sequencing input: peripheral blood. The source of these receptors is a human donor in a cohort sampled during active COVID-19.

J is TRBJ2-5 and V is TRBV30, with 8 bases aligning to TRBD2. Losses at the gene ends were 2 bases for V and 6 bases for J; bases not matched to a gene: 23. Germline V lookup: CDR1 GTSNPN, CDR2 SVGIG (reference sequence). The CDR3 is 19 residues long. CDR3 protein: CAWSTLPAFGTSIAQTQYF. The CDR3 bases are TGTGCCTGGAGTACCCTCCCCGCCTTCGGGACTAGTATAGCTCAGACCCAGTACTTC.

In this sample, this clone turned up once. The chain has TRBV19 and TRBJ2-2, with D possibly TRBD1 on 5 matching bases. The CDR3 is 14 residues long. Trimming took off 5 bases at V and 5 bases at J, with 12 bases between the two ends. The germline CDR1 and CDR2 sequences are LNHDA and SQIVND (reference sequence). The CDR3 DNA sequence: TGTGCCAGTAGTCGGCAGGGCTTAACCGGGGAGCTGTTTTTT. Protein: CASSRQGLTGELFF.